The rows below give T cell receptor beta chains drawn from one sample of a study of blood T cell repertoires in COVID-19. Using immunoSEQ multiplex PCR, the repertoire was profiled, and TCRdb retains in-frame clones only, with some absent. The repertoire includes fewer than 150,000 clones, around 85% of them detected once, and 4.3% sits in the top ten. Input material: peripheral blood. Receptors originate from a human donor in a cohort sampled during active COVID-19. Each CDR3 is given with its conserved first and last residue. Fields, in order: D gene, J gene, V gene, CDR3 protein. The D gene is left open where the match is weak.

TRBD2 | TRBJ2-3 | TRBV7-9 | CASSPRRLAGGVGTDTQYF
TRBD1 | TRBJ1-4 | TRBV5-8 | CASSLGTGPRTNEKLFF
NA | TRBJ1-1 | TRBV7-2 | CASSSLISHKAFF
NA | TRBJ2-1 | TRBV5-1 | CASSLDGAPGEQFF
TRBD1 | TRBJ1-2 | TRBV5-4 | CASSYDRGDGYTF
NA | TRBJ1-3 | TRBV19 | CASSTRAGNTIYF
TRBD2 | TRBJ2-3 | TRBV11-3 | CASSNSWEGRTDTQYF
NA | TRBJ1-2 | TRBV19 | CASGREWAVGYTF
NA | TRBJ2-1 | TRBV6-6 | CASTTGLNEQFF
NA | TRBJ1-1 | TRBV19 | CASSMGLLNTEAFF
TRBD1 | TRBJ1-1 | TRBV9 | CASSVGGQLVGNTEAFF
TRBD1 | TRBJ1-2 | TRBV19 | CASSIPGTGSYGYTF
NA | TRBJ2-5 | TRBV3-1/TRBV3-2 | CASSQVSTGEETQYF
NA | TRBJ1-2 | TRBV27 | CASSLDSSYGYTF
NA | TRBJ1-4 | TRBV7-2 | CASSLGGASGEKLFF
NA | TRBJ1-2 | TRBV6-5 | CASRNLRGYTF
NA | TRBJ1-6 | TRBV5-6 | CASTPWGDSPLHF
NA | TRBJ1-1 | TRBV21-1 | CASSKGTGLMNTEAFF
NA | TRBJ2-5 | TRBV18 | CASSPPPEETQYF
NA | TRBJ1-1 | TRBV5-5 | CASSPPEGSETEAFF
TRBD1 | TRBJ1-2 | TRBV5-4 | CASSWDRDREVLGYGYTF
NA | TRBJ2-1 | TRBV28 | CASSASLSSAGPVF
NA | TRBJ1-5 | TRBV30 | CAWSLGAYSNQPQHF
NA | TRBJ1-1 | TRBV7-8 | CASSLLTRGVRSAFF
NA | TRBJ2-5 | TRBV5-1 | CASSLALETQYF